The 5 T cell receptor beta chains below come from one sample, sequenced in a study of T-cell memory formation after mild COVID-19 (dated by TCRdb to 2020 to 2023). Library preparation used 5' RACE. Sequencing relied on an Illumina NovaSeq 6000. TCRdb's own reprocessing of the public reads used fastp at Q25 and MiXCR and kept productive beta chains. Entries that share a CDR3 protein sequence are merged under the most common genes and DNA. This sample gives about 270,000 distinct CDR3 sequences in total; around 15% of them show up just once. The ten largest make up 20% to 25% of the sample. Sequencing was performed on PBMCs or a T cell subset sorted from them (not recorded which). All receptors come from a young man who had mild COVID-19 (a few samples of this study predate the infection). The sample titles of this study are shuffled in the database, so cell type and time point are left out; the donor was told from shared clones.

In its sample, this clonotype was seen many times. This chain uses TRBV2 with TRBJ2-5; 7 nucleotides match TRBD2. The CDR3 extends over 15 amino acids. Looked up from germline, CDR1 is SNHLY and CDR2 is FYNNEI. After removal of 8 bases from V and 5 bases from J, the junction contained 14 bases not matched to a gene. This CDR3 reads CASRKGAAGGETQYF. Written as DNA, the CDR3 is TGTGCCAGCCGTAAAGGGGCGGCCGGGGGGGAGACCCAGTACTTC.

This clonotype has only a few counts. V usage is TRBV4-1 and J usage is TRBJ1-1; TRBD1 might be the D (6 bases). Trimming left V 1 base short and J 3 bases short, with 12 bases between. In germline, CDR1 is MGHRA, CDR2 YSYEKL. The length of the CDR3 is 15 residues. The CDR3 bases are TGCGCCAGCAGCCAAGGCCCAGGGGAGGACACTGAAGCTTTCTTT. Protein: CASSQGPGEDTEAFF.

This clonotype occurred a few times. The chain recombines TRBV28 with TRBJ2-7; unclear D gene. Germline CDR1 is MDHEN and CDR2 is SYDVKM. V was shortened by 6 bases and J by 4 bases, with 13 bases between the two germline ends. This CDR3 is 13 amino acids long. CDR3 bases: TGTGCCAGCAGCTTACTCCCGGGTTACGAGCAGTACTTC. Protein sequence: CASSLLPGYEQYF.

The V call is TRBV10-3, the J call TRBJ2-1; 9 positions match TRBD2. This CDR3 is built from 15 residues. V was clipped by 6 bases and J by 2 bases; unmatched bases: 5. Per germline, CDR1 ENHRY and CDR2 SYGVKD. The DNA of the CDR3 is TGTGCCATCAGATCAGCGGGGGGCCCCTACAATGAGCAGTTCTTC. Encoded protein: CAIRSAGGPYNEQFF.

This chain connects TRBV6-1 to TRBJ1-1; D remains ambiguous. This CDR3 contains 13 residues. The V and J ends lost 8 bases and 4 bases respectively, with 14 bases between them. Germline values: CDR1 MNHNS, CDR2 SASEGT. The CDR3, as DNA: TGTGCCAGCCTGCTACGATGGGGCACTGAAGCTTTCTTT. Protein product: CASLLRWGTEAFF.